This T cell receptor (beta chain) derives from a study of beta chain features in type 1 diabetes. The study, taken as a whole, reports: Naive, central memory and Treg TCRB repertoires seemed to resemble each other more closely in patients than they did in healthy donors.

As for this clone: The antigen remains undetermined.

Germline lookup yields CDR1 SGHTA and CDR2 FQGNSA. Trimming cost V 4 bases and J 2 bases, with 14 bases left between them. This CDR3 spans 15 amino acids. What was sequenced were expressed TCRB transcripts, since all of the isolated RNA had been reverse transcribed. TCRdb keeps only in-frame clones here, not all; method: immunoSEQ multiplex PCR. The sample consists of approximately 120,000 clones, 40% of them appearing once. The origin of this receptor is a woman aged 18-35 years in good health. The chain uses TRBV7-2 and TRBJ2-5; D may be TRBD2 (6 bases). Sequencing used stem cell memory CD4+ T cells from blood. CDR3 sequence reads: CASSWEVGRQETQYF. DNA for the CDR3: TGTGCCAGCAGCTGGGAGGTGGGTAGGCAAGAGACCCAGTACTTC.